The 15 T cell receptor beta chains presented below share a single source sample, sequenced in a study of T cell repertoires in ileal Crohn's disease. Time point reported: neoterminal ileum biopsy at postoperative endoscopy, about 6 months after surgery. Libraries were prepared by immunoSEQ multiplex PCR; TCRdb keeps only in-frame clonotypes and omits some of them. Of 13,000 or so clones listed, about 77% are singletons. The sequenced sample consisted of ileal tissue. The receptors come from an adult with Crohn's disease.

The chain couples TRBV5-1 to TRBJ1-1, with D maybe TRBD1 (6 bases). This CDR3 spans 14 amino acids. Germline values: CDR1 SGHRS, CDR2 YFSETQ. V lost 0 bases and J 0 bases, leaving 6 bases between the germline ends. The CDR3 protein is CASSLGQVNTEAFF. The CDR3, as DNA: TGCGCCAGCAGCTTGGGACAGGTGAACACTGAAGCTTTCTTT.

The chain employs TRBV2 and TRBJ2-1; D possibly corresponds to TRBD2 (5 bases). V lost 8 bases and J lost 7, with 21 bases in between. This CDR3 spans 15 amino acids. The germline gives CDR1 SNHLY, CDR2 FYNNEI. CDR3 in DNA: TGTGCCAGCGTACTAGTAATAAGTCTCGAAAATGAGCAGTTCTTC. It encodes CASVLVISLENEQFF. The whole variable domain, remainder taken from reference TRBV2 and TRBJ2-1, is EPEVTQTPSHQVTQMGQEVILRCVPISNHLYFYWYRQILGQKVEFLVSFYNNEISEKSEIFDDQFSVERPDGSNFTLKIRSTKLEDSAMYFCASVLVISLENEQFFGPGTRLTVL.

This clone was seen a few times. V and J are TRBV15 and TRBJ2-1; the match to TRBD2 covers 10 bases. From germline, CDR1 is LNHNV and CDR2 YYDKDF (reference sequence). This CDR3 has 17 amino acids. Germline trimming cut 6 bases from V and 3 bases from J; bases unmatched to any gene: 11. CDR3 loop: CATSPTPLAGHYNEQFF. The CDR3, as DNA: TGTGCCACCAGTCCGACCCCACTAGCGGGGCACTACAATGAGCAGTTCTTC.

The chain links TRBV7-2 to TRBJ1-5; D is ambiguous. This CDR3 comprises 13 residues. Germline V gives CDR1 SGHTA, CDR2 FQGNSA. With 1 base removed from V and 9 bases from J, the gap between germline ends came to 10 bases. CDR3 sequence (DNA): TGTGCCAGCAGCTTAGAAAAAGCGAGGCCCCAGCATTTT. Translating it yields CASSLEKARPQHF.

This clone was picked up a small number of times. In nucleotides, the CDR3 is TGTGCCAGCAGTCCAACACGAACCTACGAGCAGTACTTC. This translates into CASSPTRTYEQYF. This chain links TRBV27 with TRBJ2-7; no definite D call. Looked up from germline, CDR1 is MNHEY and CDR2 is SMNVEV (reference sequence). The CDR3 loop spans 13 amino acids. The ends were cut back, 5 bases at V and 2 bases at J, with 10 bases in the middle.

This chain joins TRBV18 and TRBJ1-1; D remains unclear. CDR1 is KGHSH, CDR2 LQKENI, per germline. The CDR3 runs to 16 residues. The V end lost 3 bases, the J end lost 0 bases, and 14 bases lay between the germline ends. The CDR3 nucleotides are TGTGCCAGCTCACCCTACGGAGCCTCCATGAACACTGAAGCTTTCTTT. It translates to CASSPYGASMNTEAFF. Looking up the rest from reference TRBV18 and TRBJ1-1 gives the full variable domain: NAGVMQNPRHLVRRRGQEARLRCSPMKGHSHVYWYRQLPEEGLKFMVYLQKENIIDESGMPKERFSAEFPKEGPSILRIQQVVRGDSAAYFCASSPYGASMNTEAFFGQGTRLTVV.

The chain uses TRBV27 and TRBJ1-2; D is unclear. The germline CDR1 and CDR2 sequences are MNHEY and SMNVEV (reference sequence). CDR3 length equals 15 residues. Between the trimmed V and J ends, which lost 4 bases and 8 bases, there was a span of 20 bases. CDR3 region: CASSSIPGIGLGYTF. CDR3 DNA sequence: TGTGCCAGCAGTTCCATCCCGGGGATTGGACTCGGCTACACCTTC.

The CDR3 DNA follows: TGTGCCAGTGCCCGGGGGGCGAACTATGGCTACACCTTC. Amino acid sequence: CASARGANYGYTF. The rearrangement uses TRBV19 and TRBJ1-2, with TRBD1 as a possible D gene (6 bases). Germline values: CDR1 LNHDA, CDR2 SQIVND (reference sequence). This CDR3 is built from 13 residues. V was cut by 8 bases and J by 2 bases, with 12 bases left in between.

The chain is built from TRBV4-2 and TRBJ2-1, with 11 nucleotides matching TRBD2. The CDR3 consists of 17 residues. Germline V gives CDR1 LGHNA, CDR2 YNFKEQ. V trimming: 0 bases; J trimming: 7 bases; junction bases outside the gene matches: 8. CDR3 sequence (DNA): TGTGCCAGCAGCCAAGAGTCGATGGTAGCGGGAGGGAATGAGCAGTTCTTC. As protein: CASSQESMVAGGNEQFF.

The V call is TRBV5-1, the J call TRBJ2-7; D is possibly TRBD2 (6 bases). The CDR3 sequence is 14 residues long. V lost 7 bases and J lost 3, with 17 bases in between. Germline V lookup: CDR1 SGHRS, CDR2 YFSETQ. The CDR3 sequence: CASGMDYLSYEQYF. The DNA of the CDR3 is TGCGCCAGCGGTATGGACTATCTCAGCTACGAGCAGTACTTC.

The CDR3 loop is CAIRLDRADSPLHF. The CDR3 region has the DNA TGTGCCATCAGACTAGACAGGGCGGATTCACCCCTCCACTTT. The J gene is TRBJ1-6, the V gene TRBV10-3; TRBD1 matches at 7 bases. Germline lookup yields CDR1 ENHRY and CDR2 SYGVKD. The CDR3 consists of 14 residues. Germline trimming cut 6 bases from V and 8 bases from J; bases unmatched to any gene: 7.

The chain carries TRBV5-1 and TRBJ2-7; 7 nucleotides match TRBD2. J lost 7 bases, V lost 6 bases, and 7 bases had no gene match. CDR1 SGHRS and CDR2 YFSETQ come from the germline V gene. This CDR3 has 12 residues. The CDR3 DNA follows: TGCGCCAGCATCTCGGTAGCGGGTGAGCAGTACTTC. Its protein is CASISVAGEQYF.

The chain recombines TRBV10-3 with TRBJ2-3; 7 bases agree with TRBD2. CDR3 length: 14 residues. Germline V CDR1 and CDR2: ENHRY, SYGVKD. The V gene end was trimmed by 10 bases and the J gene end by 2 bases; junction bases not matched to a gene: 9. CDR3 loop: CATRAGLNTDTQYF. As DNA, the CDR3 is TGTGCCACAAGAGCGGGACTTAACACAGATACGCAGTATTTT.

The genes are TRBV5-1 and TRBJ2-7; 10 nucleotides match TRBD1. The CDR3 is 15 amino acids. J lost 5 bases, V lost 4 bases, and 9 bases had no gene match. The germline V gene encodes CDR1 SGHRS and CDR2 YFSETQ. This CDR3 reads CASSLRDRGWNEQYF. CDR3 nucleotides: TGCGCCAGCAGCCTCCGGGACAGGGGTTGGAACGAGCAGTACTTC.

The chain is built from TRBV6-1 and TRBJ2-2, with TRBD2 matching 7 bases. J was trimmed by 0 bases and V by 1 base; bases with no gene match: 5. The CDR3 has 17 residues. In germline, CDR1 is MNHNS, CDR2 SASEGT. The CDR3 spells CASSEVPGGTNTGELFF. The DNA of the CDR3 is TGTGCCAGCAGTGAAGTCCCGGGGGGAACGAACACCGGGGAGCTGTTTTTT.